This entry concerns a single TCR beta chain. Seattle patients were enrolled during active infection and followed longitudinally. CDR1 SGHTA and CDR2 FQGNSA come from the germline V gene. The ends were cut back, 4 bases at V and 0 bases at J, with 13 bases in the middle. The CDR3 is made up of 16 amino acids. The sample belongs to a study of blood T cell repertoires in COVID-19. On the study more broadly: The United States, Italy and Spain were the sources of the acute and convalescent COVID-19 samples. The cDNA or gDNA used as material had been derived from T cells, B-cell-depleted T cells, or PBMCs.

Study processing details: Reference gene primer amplification gave nucleated cell count estimates. Generated by immunoSEQ multiplex PCR, the TCRdb table keeps only in-frame clones and is missing some. The V and J calls and clone size are taken from that table; D and trimming were inferred from the DNA. The table records tens of thousands of clones, around 87% of them present only once. Sequencing was performed on peripheral blood. V gene TRBV7-2 combines with J gene TRBJ1-5; the D is unclear. The origin of this receptor is an elderly woman with COVID-19, enrolled during active disease. The CDR3 bases are TGTGCCAGCAGCTCGGGTAGGATTAATAGCAATCAGCCCCAGCATTTT. Translating it yields CASSSGRINSNQPQHF.